These 21 T cell receptor beta chains share one sample of origin, sequenced in a study of cytomegalovirus exposure and HLA in healthy donors. PCR was performed using 60 Vbeta and 13 Jbeta primers. Clones were read by immunoSEQ multiplex PCR, and TCRdb kept only the in-frame ones, dropping some. The sample has about 170,000 clones, 62% seen once. The sequenced sample was PBMCs. The origin of the receptors is a man in his forties or fifties in good health and CMV-seronegative.

The V call is TRBV11-2, the J call TRBJ2-1; 10 nucleotides line up with TRBD2. The CDR3 is 15 residues long. In germline, CDR1 is SGHAT, CDR2 FQNNGV. With V trimmed by 0 bases and J by 6 bases, 2 bases remained unmatched. The CDR3 protein is CASSLDLAGANEQFF. CDR3 nucleotides: TGTGCCAGCAGCTTAGATCTAGCGGGAGCCAATGAGCAGTTCTTC.

This chain joins TRBV7-8 and TRBJ2-7; D perhaps matches TRBD1 (7 bases). The CDR3 contains 15 residues. V lost 5 bases to trimming and J lost 3 bases, with 17 bases between them. Per the germline V gene, CDR1 is SGHVS and CDR2 is FQNEAQ. The CDR3 loop is CASSPWRDRLYEQYF. DNA of the CDR3: TGTGCCAGCAGCCCCTGGCGGGACAGACTCTACGAGCAGTACTTC.

The gene calls are TRBV5-6 and TRBJ1-3, with TRBD1 matching 7 bases. In germline, CDR1 is SGHDT, CDR2 YYEEEE. J was trimmed by 0 bases and V by 1 base; bases with no gene match: 13. The CDR3 contains 19 residues. CDR3 sequence (DNA): TGTGCCAGCAGCTTGTGGACAGGACGAACTTTCTCCTCTGGAAACACCATATATTTT. Amino acid sequence: CASSLWTGRTFSSGNTIYF. The full variable domain, in which reference TRBV5-6 and TRBJ1-3 provide the parts outside the CDR3, is DAGVTQSPTHLIKTRGQQVTLRCSPKSGHDTVSWYQQALGQGPQFIFQYYEEEERQRGNFPDRFSGHQFPNYSSELNVNALLLGDSALYLCASSLWTGRTFSSGNTIYFGEGSWLTVV.

The chain uses TRBV27 and TRBJ2-7; 8 bases match TRBD1. The length of the CDR3 is 15 residues. Germline V gene sequence: CDR1 MNHEY, CDR2 SMNVEV (reference sequence). After removal of 0 bases from V and 4 bases from J, the junction contained 5 bases not matched to a gene. The CDR3 coding sequence is TGTGCCAGCAGTTTATCGCAGGGGGCAGGGTACGAGCAGTACTTC. Translation: CASSLSQGAGYEQYF.

This clone appeared a single time. This chain links TRBV6-4 with TRBJ2-5, with D perhaps TRBD2 (6 bases). The CDR3 is made up of 13 amino acids. The germline V gene has CDR1 MRHNA and CDR2 SNTAGT. The ends were cut back, 6 bases at V and 1 base at J, with 9 bases in the middle. The CDR3 here is CASSRDSQETQYF. CDR3 sequence (DNA): TGTGCCAGCAGCAGGGACTCCCAAGAGACCCAGTACTTC.

The CDR3 here is CASSLLQINTEAFF. The CDR3 region has the DNA TGTGCCAGCAGCTTATTACAGATCAACACTGAAGCTTTCTTT. This chain joins TRBV7-9 and TRBJ1-1; D gene ambiguous. This CDR3 region has 14 residues. Between the trimmed V and J ends, which lost 2 bases and 2 bases, there was a span of 9 bases. Germline V gives CDR1 SEHNR, CDR2 FQNEAQ (reference sequence).

As regards this clone: At one of its ends the junction is not consistent with the germline gene, which may arise from a read error. The chain recombines TRBV7-2 with TRBJ1-1; 8 bases are shared with TRBD1. CDR3 size: 16 residues. Per germline, CDR1 SGHTA and CDR2 FQGNSA. The CDR3 spells CASSYTGGRTNTEVFF. CDR3 DNA: TGTGCCAGCAGCTACACAGGGGGGAGGACGAACACTGAAGTTTTCTTT. Complete variable domain (other parts from reference TRBV7-2 and TRBJ1-1): GAGVSQSPSNKVTEKGKDVELRCDPISGHTALYWYRQSLGQGLEFLIYFQGNSAPDKSGLPSDRFSAERTGGSVSTLTIQRTQQEDSAVYLCASSYTGGRTNTEVFFGQGTRLTVV.

This sequence joins TRBV21-1 and TRBJ2-5; the table assigns TRBD2, which was not confirmed against the DNA. TRBV21-1 is noted as a pseudogene. This CDR3 has 21 residues. This CDR3 is CASSKVSGSTTISGSGETQYF. CDR3 nucleotides: TGTGCCAGCAGCAAAGTCTCGGGCTCAACGACGATTAGCGGGAGTGGTGAGACCCAGTACTTC.

The chain joins TRBV10-2 to TRBJ2-1; possibly TRBD1 for D (7 bases). Germline assignment: CDR1 WSHSY and CDR2 SAAADI. The CDR3 covers 11 residues. The V end lost 5 bases, the J end lost 9 bases, and 8 bases lay between the germline ends. CDR3 bases: TGCGCCAGCAGTCAGGGGGGTGAGCAGTTCTTC. Residues: CASSQGGEQFF.

V usage is TRBV5-1 and J usage is TRBJ2-7; TRBD2 matches at 10 bases. Germline CDR1 reads SGHRS; CDR2 reads YFSETQ. V shed 3 bases and J 1 base; nucleotides not matched to a gene: 7. The CDR3 is 16 residues long. The CDR3 reads CASSSGGLAASYEQYF. The CDR3 region has the DNA TGCGCCAGCAGCTCCGGTGGACTAGCGGCTTCCTACGAGCAGTACTTC.

CDR3 loop: CASSQDPSGSIADTQYF. CDR3 nucleotides: TGTGCCAGCAGCCAAGATCCTAGCGGGAGTATCGCAGATACGCAGTATTTT. J is TRBJ2-3 and V is TRBV4-2, with 10 nucleotides matching TRBD2. Germline-derived CDR1 and CDR2 are LGHNA and YNFKEQ. The trim removed 0 bases at V and 4 bases at J, leaving 7 bases unmatched. The CDR3 runs to 17 residues.

In this sample, this clone turned up a few times. The genes are TRBV6-6 and TRBJ2-1, with 10 bases matching TRBD2. The CDR3 is 15 amino acids. V was clipped by 5 bases and J by 3 bases; unmatched bases: 4. Germline CDR1 MNHNY, CDR2 SVGAGI (reference sequence). CDR3: CASSPTSGDYNEQFF. In DNA, the CDR3 is TGTGCCAGCAGTCCCACTAGCGGGGACTACAATGAGCAGTTCTTC.

J is TRBJ1-5 and V is TRBV5-6, with D possibly TRBD1 on 6 matching bases. Looked up from germline, CDR1 is SGHDT and CDR2 is YYEEEE. V was pared by 4 bases and J by 0 bases, with 14 bases between. The CDR3 contains 16 residues. CDR3 bases: TGTGCCAGCAGCCTGGGGGCAGGCTATAGCAATCAGCCCCAGCATTTT. This translates into CASSLGAGYSNQPQHF.

The chain combines TRBV11-2 with TRBJ2-3; 10 bases match TRBD2. Trimming took 7 bases from V and 0 from J; bases not matched to a gene: 4. The CDR3 is 15 residues long. Germline V gives CDR1 SGHAT, CDR2 FQNNGV. For the CDR3, the DNA is TGTGCCAGCACAAGCGGGGGGGAAAGCACAGATACGCAGTATTTT. This codes for CASTSGGESTDTQYF.

This chain links TRBV18 with TRBJ2-1; the match to TRBD2 covers 7 bases. Germline values: CDR1 KGHSH, CDR2 LQKENI. The CDR3 consists of 15 residues. V lost 3 bases to trimming and J lost 3 bases; unmatched junction nucleotides: 5. CDR3 bases: TGTGCCAGCTCACCTACAGCGGGAATCTACAATGAGCAGTTCTTC. It yields the protein CASSPTAGIYNEQFF.

The rearrangement links TRBV27 to TRBJ2-7, with D possibly being TRBD2 (6 bases). Trimming stripped 3 bases from V and 3 bases from J, with 12 bases between. Germline V gene sequence: CDR1 MNHEY, CDR2 SMNVEV (reference sequence). The CDR3 has 14 residues. In DNA, the CDR3 is TGTGCCAGCAGTTTCTCCGTCGGGGGCTACGAGCAGTACTTC. Amino acids: CASSFSVGGYEQYF.

This clone was observed a single time. CDR3 nucleotides: TGTGCCAGCAGCCCCGGAAGGGGGAGGGATGGCTACACCTTC. Translated, it gives CASSPGRGRDGYTF. The V gene is TRBV7-3, the J gene TRBJ1-2, with D perhaps matching TRBD1 (6 bases). This CDR3 region has 14 residues. V was pared by 5 bases and J by 6 bases, with 16 bases between. Germline V lookup: CDR1 SGHTA, CDR2 FQGTGA.

The chain links TRBV20-1 to TRBJ1-1; no firm D call. V lost 4 bases to trimming and J lost 4 bases, with 7 bases between them. Germline CDR1 reads DFQATT; CDR2 reads SNEGSKA (reference sequence). The CDR3 totals 11 residues. The CDR3 here is CSAKKSTEAFF. As DNA, the CDR3 is TGCAGTGCTAAAAAGAGCACTGAAGCTTTCTTT.

The rearrangement joins TRBV27 to TRBJ2-5; weak D call: TRBD1 (6 bases). The germline CDR1 and CDR2 sequences are MNHEY and SMNVEV (reference sequence). The length of the CDR3 is 14 residues. Between the trimmed V and J ends, which lost 5 bases and 2 bases, there was a span of 12 bases. The CDR3 region is CASSLTGFQETQYF. CDR3 DNA: TGTGCCAGCAGTCTAACAGGGTTTCAAGAGACCCAGTACTTC.

The chain combines TRBV28 with TRBJ1-5, with D tentatively TRBD1 (5 bases). The V gene's germline CDR1 is MDHEN and CDR2 SYDVKM. The CDR3 runs to 16 residues. V was shortened by 6 bases and J by 0 bases, with 15 bases between the two germline ends. The CDR3, as DNA: TGTGCCAGCAGCCCCTCGACAGTTTATAGCAATCAGCCCCAGCATTTT. This translates into CASSPSTVYSNQPQHF.

This clone has only a few counts. The chain joins TRBV18 to TRBJ2-2, with TRBD1 identical over 7 bases. The CDR3 sequence is 14 residues long. Germline-derived CDR1 and CDR2 are KGHSH and LQKENI. V shed 4 bases and J 4 bases; nucleotides not matched to a gene: 3. The CDR3 nucleotides are TGTGCCAGCTCACGACAGGGTAGCACCGGGGAGCTGTTTTTT. It encodes CASSRQGSTGELFF.